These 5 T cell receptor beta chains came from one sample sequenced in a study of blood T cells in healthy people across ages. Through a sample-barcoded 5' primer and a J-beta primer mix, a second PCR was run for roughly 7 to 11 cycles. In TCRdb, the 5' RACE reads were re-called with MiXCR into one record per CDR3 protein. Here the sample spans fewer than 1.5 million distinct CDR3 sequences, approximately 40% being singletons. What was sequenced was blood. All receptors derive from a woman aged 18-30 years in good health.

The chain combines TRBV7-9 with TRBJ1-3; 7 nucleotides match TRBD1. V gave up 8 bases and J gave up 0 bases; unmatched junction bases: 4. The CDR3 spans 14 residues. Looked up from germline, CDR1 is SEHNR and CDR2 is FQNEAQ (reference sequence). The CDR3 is CASGWTGSGNTIYF. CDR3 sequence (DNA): TGTGCCAGCGGCTGGACAGGCTCTGGAAACACCATATATTTT.

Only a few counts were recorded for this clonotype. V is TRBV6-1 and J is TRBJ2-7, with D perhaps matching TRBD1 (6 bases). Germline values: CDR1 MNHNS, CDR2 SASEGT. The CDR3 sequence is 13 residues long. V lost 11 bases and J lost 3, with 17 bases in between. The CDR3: CAAKDRRNYEQYF. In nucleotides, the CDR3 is TGTGCCGCTAAGGACAGACGAAACTACGAGCAGTACTTC.

The CDR3 coding sequence is TGCGCCAGCACCTCCAGTGGAGGTTCGAACACTGAAGCTTTCTTT. Protein product: CASTSSGGSNTEAFF. The V call is TRBV5-1, the J call TRBJ1-1, with D unclear. In germline, CDR1 is SGHRS, CDR2 YFSETQ. The CDR3 runs 15 residues. The V end was cut by 6 bases, the J end by 1 base, with 16 bases between.

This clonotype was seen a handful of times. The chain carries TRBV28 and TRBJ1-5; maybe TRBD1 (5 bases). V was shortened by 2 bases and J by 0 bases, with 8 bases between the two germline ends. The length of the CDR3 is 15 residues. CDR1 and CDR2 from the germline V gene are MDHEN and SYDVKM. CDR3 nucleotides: TGTGCCAGCAGTTTAGGGGCCTTTAGCAATCAGCCCCAGCATTTT. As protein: CASSLGAFSNQPQHF.

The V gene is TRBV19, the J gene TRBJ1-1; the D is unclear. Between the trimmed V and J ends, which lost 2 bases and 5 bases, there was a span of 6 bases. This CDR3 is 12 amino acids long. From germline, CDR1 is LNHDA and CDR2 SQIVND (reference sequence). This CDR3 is CASSIQTTEAFF. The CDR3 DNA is TGTGCCAGTAGTATACAGACGACTGAAGCTTTCTTT.